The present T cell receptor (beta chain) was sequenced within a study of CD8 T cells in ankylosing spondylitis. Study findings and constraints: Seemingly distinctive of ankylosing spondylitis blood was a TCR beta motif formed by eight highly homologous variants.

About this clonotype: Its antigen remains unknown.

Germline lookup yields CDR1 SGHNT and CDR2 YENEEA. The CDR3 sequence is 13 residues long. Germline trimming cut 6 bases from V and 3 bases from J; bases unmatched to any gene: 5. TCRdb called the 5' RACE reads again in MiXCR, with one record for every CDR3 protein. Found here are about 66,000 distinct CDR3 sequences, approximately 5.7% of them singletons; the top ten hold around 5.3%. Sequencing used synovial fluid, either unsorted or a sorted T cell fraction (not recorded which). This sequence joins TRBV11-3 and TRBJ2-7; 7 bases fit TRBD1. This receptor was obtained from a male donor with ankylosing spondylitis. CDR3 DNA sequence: TGTGCCAGCAGAAGGGACAGTCTCTACGAGCAGTACTTC. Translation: CASRRDSLYEQYF.